The 10 T cell receptor beta chains presented below share a single source sample, sequenced in a study of CD8+CD57+ T cells in acquired aplastic anemia. TCR beta VDJ and CDR3 profiles were obtained from a genomic DNA template. TCRdb re-derived calls from the reads in MiXCR, one entry per CDR3 protein. In the table there are approximately 180,000 distinct CDR3 sequences, about half of which are singletons. Patients selected for sequencing had displayed CD8+CD57+ cell expansion by flow cytometry. Sequenced input: sorted CD4+, CD8+, or CD8+CD57+ T cells (not recorded which) from PBMCs. All receptors come from a human donor with aplastic anemia.

This clonotype showed up just once. The gene calls are TRBV7-9 and TRBJ2-5; D perhaps matches TRBD2 (5 bases). This CDR3 comprises 15 residues. Germline CDR1 reads SEHNR; CDR2 reads FQNEAQ (reference sequence). The V and J ends lost 4 bases and 3 bases respectively, with 15 bases between them. CDR3 nucleotides: TGTGCCAGCAGCTGGGCGACTCTAGCAGAAGAGACCCAGTACTTC. Amino acid sequence: CASSWATLAEETQYF.

Turning to this clonotype: Germline is not matched at one junction end, which may reflect a read error. This sequence joins TRBV20-1 and TRBJ2-1; 11 nucleotides match TRBD2. This CDR3 is built from 16 residues. Germline CDR1 and CDR2: DFQATT and SNEGSKA (reference sequence). The CDR3 coding sequence is TGCAGTGCTAGAGCTGTCGTGACTAGCGGGACAGATGAGCAGATCTTC. Its protein is CSARAVVTSGTDEQIF.

The gene calls are TRBV15 and TRBJ1-3; tentatively, D is TRBD1 (6 bases). CDR3 length equals 15 residues. V lost 0 bases, J lost 3 bases, and 9 bases lay in between. Germline CDR1 is LNHNV and CDR2 is YYDKDF (reference sequence). In nucleotides, the CDR3 is TGTGCCACCAGCAGAGAACAGGGTCATGGAAACACCATATATTTT. Translated: CATSREQGHGNTIYF.

The chain joins TRBV29-1 to TRBJ2-5; D may be TRBD1 (5 bases). The germline CDR1 and CDR2 sequences are SQVTM and ANQGSEA. V was clipped by 4 bases and J by 1 base, with 7 bases between them. CDR3 length: 12 residues. This CDR3 is CSVVQAQETQYF. The CDR3 DNA reads as TGCAGCGTTGTACAGGCCCAAGAGACCCAGTACTTC.

CDR3 sequence: CASSPSETYEQYV. The CDR3 nucleotides are TGTGCCAGCAGCCCCTCGGAAACCTACGAGCAGTACGTC. The chain joins TRBV6-1 to TRBJ2-7; no clear D. The germline V and J ends were trimmed by 6 bases and 2 bases, with 11 bases remaining between them. Germline V lookup: CDR1 MNHNS, CDR2 SASEGT. There are 13 residues in the CDR3.

The chain recombines TRBV4-3 with TRBJ1-4; 10 bases fit TRBD1. Germline lookup yields CDR1 LGHNA and CDR2 YSLEER. This CDR3 spans 15 amino acids. V gave up 0 bases and J gave up 8 bases; unmatched junction bases: 3. CDR3 sequence (DNA): TGCGCCAGCAGCCAAGAAGGGACAGGGGAAGAAAAACTGTTTTTT. This encodes CASSQEGTGEEKLFF.

The chain is built from TRBV11-2 and TRBJ2-3, with 8 bases matching TRBD1. Per the germline V gene, CDR1 is SGHAT and CDR2 is FQNNGV. V trimming: 3 bases; J trimming: 4 bases; junction bases outside the gene matches: 6. The CDR3 loop spans 15 amino acids. In nucleotides, the CDR3 is TGTGCCAGCAGCTTCGGACAGGGATGGCCAGATACGCAGTATTTT. It is translated as CASSFGQGWPDTQYF.

The gene calls are TRBV11-2 and TRBJ1-6, with 8 nucleotides matching TRBD1. CDR1 is SGHAT and CDR2 is FQNNGV in the germline V gene. V lost 5 bases and J lost 10; bases outside the gene matches: 10. CDR3 size: 15 residues. CDR3 sequence: CASSLSGTGGSPLHF. As DNA, the CDR3 is TGTGCCAGCAGCCTCTCCGGGACAGGAGGATCACCCCTCCACTTT. Full variable domain (rest looked up from reference TRBV11-2 and TRBJ1-6): EAGVAQSPRYKIIEKRQSVAFWCNPISGHATLYWYQQILGQGPKLLIQFQNNGVVDDSQLPKDRFSAERLKGVDSTLKIQPAKLEDSAVYLCASSLSGTGGSPLHFGNGTRLTVT.

This clonotype was detected ten times or more. The chain has TRBV7-9 and TRBJ2-7; D gene uncertain. V shed 2 bases and J shed 2 bases, with 13 bases lying between them. CDR3 length: 15 residues. Germline V gives CDR1 SEHNR, CDR2 FQNEAQ (reference sequence). The chain's CDR3 is CASSLNAPNPYEQYF. In DNA form, the CDR3 reads TGTGCCAGCAGCTTAAATGCGCCGAACCCCTACGAGCAGTACTTC.

This chain links TRBV24-1 with TRBJ1-2, with D perhaps TRBD1 (5 bases). The CDR3 runs to 13 residues. V was clipped by 5 bases and J by 2 bases, with 8 bases between them. Germline V gives CDR1 KGHDR, CDR2 SFDVKD. The CDR3 coding sequence is TGTGCCACCAGTGTGACAGAAAACTATGGCTACACCTTC. This encodes CATSVTENYGYTF.